The T cell receptor (beta chain) described here comes from a study of blood T cell repertoires in COVID-19. Study summary: Material from acute and convalescent COVID-19 was sourced from the United States, Italy and Spain.

V was cut by 6 bases and J by 9 bases, with 18 bases left in between. The germline V gene has CDR1 ENHRY and CDR2 SYGVKD. The length of the CDR3 is 14 residues. Per the study methods: For nucleated cells, counts were estimated from reference gene primer amplification. Assay used: immunoSEQ multiplex PCR; TCRdb lists only in-frame clones, some missing. For V, J and clone size, that table is used; D and trimming come from the DNA. The table records about 210,000 clones, approximately 80% of them present only once. The TCR sequence derives from a woman over 75 with COVID-19, enrolled during active disease. The chain combines TRBV10-3 with TRBJ2-1; D is perhaps TRBD1 (5 bases). What was sequenced was peripheral blood. CDR3 nucleotides: TGTGCCATCAGGACAGTAATAGAGCCCAGTGAGCAGTTCTTC. This translates into CAIRTVIEPSEQFF.